The TCR beta chain under discussion was sequenced for a study of tumor-infiltrating lymphocytes in primary liver carcinoma. Study overall: The cohort included men and women aged 30 to 69 years.

Bulk tissue was left unsorted, and RNA and DNA were co-extracted from 20-30 mg of it. Sampling targeted five separate regions of each tumor, which included the tumor centre. Points on this clonotype: Antigen unknown. A much larger clone differs from this one at a single base, so this may be a read error.

Broader study findings: Less overlap was seen in tumor-adjacent and tumor-blood pairs than in tumor region pairs.

The germline gives CDR1 SGHTA, CDR2 FQGNSA. V lost 0 bases, J lost 6 bases, and 12 bases lay in between. This CDR3 has 15 residues. From approximately 500 ng total RNA, TCR beta cDNA was generated with a primer in the constant region. It was through three nested multiplex PCR rounds of slightly modified ARM-PCR that TCR beta libraries arose. Running around 9 cycles apiece, the first two PCR rounds relied on TRBV1-TRBV30 forward primers together with a C-beta reverse primer. Each CDR3 protein is one row after TCRdb ran MiXCR on the multiplex PCR reads. The top ten hold 15% to 20% of the sample, which has 150,000 to 200,000 distinct CDR3 sequences, about 82% seen once.

The TCR originated in a man in his forties or fifties with primary liver carcinoma and hepatitis B virus infection. Sample: tumor tissue from primary liver carcinoma. This rearrangement joins TRBV7-2 to TRBJ2-1; D is uncertain. The CDR3 region is CASSLAMNGRNEQFF. The CDR3, as DNA: TGTGCCAGCAGCTTAGCAATGAACGGGCGCAATGAGCAGTTCTTC.